The clone carrying this T cell receptor beta chain was recorded many times. Its target is not known. Sequencing ends 3 residues short of the CDR3 end; the germline J gene provides the rest. These data are taken from a study of T cell clonality in common variable immunodeficiency. Study observations and caveats: Reportedly, TCR beta sequences from common variable immunodeficiency showed fewer deletions and N-nucleotide insertions. Shared TCRbeta clones were fewer between CVID subjects than controls.

Assay: immunoSEQ multiplex PCR; the TCRdb copy retains only in-frame clones and omits some. Altogether tens of thousands of clones were found in the sample, and no singletons occur. Heparinized whole blood, roughly 4.5 to 9 ml, came from each donor. Looked up from germline, CDR1 is SGHTA and CDR2 is FQGNSA. This CDR3 is built from 14 residues. V was shortened by 0 bases and J by 6 bases, with 11 bases between the two germline ends. The receptor was derived from a person aged 18 to 75 in good health. V usage is TRBV7-2 and J usage is TRBJ1-1, with unresolved D. The sequenced sample was peripheral blood mononuclear cells. The sequenced part of the CDR3 DNA is TGTGCCAGCAGCTTAGCGGTTACACGGGCTGAA. Protein product: CASSLAVTRAE. In full, the CDR3 is CASSLAVTRAEAFF. Together with reference TRBV7-2 and TRBJ1-1, the CDR3 gives the full variable domain: GAGVSQSPSNKVTEKGKDVELRCDPISGHTALYWYRQSLGQGLEFLIYFQGNSAPDKSGLPSDRFSAERTGGSVSTLTIQRTQQEDSAVYLCASSLAVTRAEAFFGQGTRLTVV.